A single sample is the source of the 23 T cell receptor beta chains below, sequenced in a study of CD8+CD57+ T cells in acquired aplastic anemia. TCR beta VDJ and CDR3 profiles were obtained from a genomic DNA template. TCRdb re-derived calls from the reads in MiXCR, one entry per CDR3 protein. Among roughly 61,000 distinct CDR3 sequences listed, about 56% were seen once. The specimen sequenced was sorted CD4+, CD8+, or CD8+CD57+ T cells (not recorded which) from PBMCs. All receptors derive from a human donor in good health, serving as a control.

This clonotype has just a few counts. A read error may produce the germline difference seen at one junction end. The J gene is TRBJ2-3, the V gene TRBV4-2; the D gene could be TRBD1 or TRBD2 (5 bases each). There are 15 residues in the CDR3. The germline CDR1 and CDR2 sequences are LGHNA and YNFKEQ. As DNA, the CDR3 is TGTGCCAGCCGCGAACCGGGACCTCTCACAGATGCGCAGTATTTT. This gives the protein CASREPGPLTDAQYF.

This clonotype was picked up one time. This sequence joins TRBV24-1 and TRBJ2-2; D tentatively reads TRBD1 or TRBD2 (5 bases each). This CDR3 has 12 amino acids. Trimming left V 9 bases short and J 6 bases short, with 10 bases between. Looked up from germline, CDR1 is KGHDR and CDR2 is SFDVKD. DNA of the CDR3: TGTGCCACCCAACGGGGACCCGGGGAGCTGTTTTTT. This sequence encodes CATQRGPGELFF.

The chain joins TRBV15 to TRBJ2-4, with D possibly being TRBD1 (6 bases). Trimming left V 0 bases short and J 7 bases short, with 13 bases between. Germline V CDR1 and CDR2: LNHNV, YYDKDF (reference sequence). The CDR3 totals 15 residues. CDR3 residues: CATSRDKQGANIQYF. The CDR3 bases are TGTGCCACCAGCAGAGATAAACAGGGTGCGAACATTCAGTACTTC.

This chain connects TRBV20-1 to TRBJ2-6; no clear D gene. This CDR3 comprises 13 residues. With 4 bases removed from V and 2 bases from J, the gap between germline ends came to 6 bases. Germline V CDR1 and CDR2: DFQATT, SNEGSKA (reference sequence). This chain's CDR3 is CSANNPGANVLTF. CDR3 bases: TGCAGTGCTAATAATCCTGGGGCCAACGTCCTGACTTTC.

The chain links TRBV2 to TRBJ1-6, with TRBD1 matching 7 bases. Trimming cost V 8 bases and J 7 bases; bases outside gene matches: 5. The germline gives CDR1 SNHLY, CDR2 FYNNEI. This CDR3 is built from 13 residues. CDR3 coding DNA: TGTGCCAGCGTCCGGGACAGAAATTCACCCCTCCACTTT. Its protein product is CASVRDRNSPLHF.

This clonotype has ten or more counts. This chain uses TRBV27 with TRBJ2-5; 8 nucleotides line up with TRBD2. With 2 bases clipped from V and 2 bases from J, the junction kept 7 bases outside the gene matches. This CDR3 has 16 residues. CDR1 and CDR2 (germline): MNHEY, SMNVEV (reference sequence). The chain's CDR3 is CASSLDWREAQETQYF. CDR3 sequence (DNA): TGTGCCAGCAGTTTAGATTGGCGGGAGGCTCAAGAGACCCAGTACTTC.

This clonotype was recorded a few times. The chain uses TRBV7-4 and TRBJ2-3; tentative D call: TRBD1 (6 bases). Germline CDR1 SGHVT, CDR2 SQSDAQ. The CDR3 covers 15 residues. V was clipped by 5 bases and J by 4 bases, with 16 bases between them. The CDR3 spells CASSLGQGSADTQYF. DNA of the CDR3: TGTGCCAGCAGCCTAGGGCAGGGGTCAGCAGATACGCAGTATTTT.

To note about this clonotype: One end of the junction does not line up with germline, which may come from a read error. The chain links TRBV11-2 to TRBJ1-1, with D perhaps TRBD1 (5 bases). The CDR3 sequence is 16 residues long. Looked up from germline, CDR1 is SGHAT and CDR2 is FQNNGV. The CDR3, as DNA: TGTGCCAGCAGCTTAGATATAGGGATGGCGGACACTGAAGCTCTCTTT. Protein product: CASSLDIGMADTEALF.

This chain uses TRBV9 with TRBJ1-5; D possibly corresponds to TRBD1 (6 bases). CDR1 is SGDLS and CDR2 is YYNGEE in the germline V gene. V shed 3 bases and J shed 6 bases, with 13 bases lying between them. CDR3 length: 14 residues. The CDR3 sequence is CASSEGGPSQPQHF. The CDR3 DNA reads TGTGCCAGCAGCGAGGGGGGGCCCAGTCAGCCCCAGCATTTT. Looking up the rest from reference TRBV9 and TRBJ1-5 gives the full variable domain: DSGVTQTPKHLITATGQRVTLRCSPRSGDLSVYWYQQSLDQGLQFLIQYYNGEERAKGNILERFSAQQFPDLHSELNLSSLELGDSALYFCASSEGGPSQPQHFGDGTRLSIL.

About this clonotype itself: A junction end diverges from the germline sequence, so it may reflect a read error. This rearrangement joins TRBV10-3 to TRBJ2-5; 8 positions match TRBD1. The CDR3 has 16 amino acids. Per germline, CDR1 ENHRY and CDR2 SYGVKD. The CDR3 bases are TGTGCCAGCAGTTACTACATCGGACAGGGTGGCCAGACCCAGTACTTC. Its translation is CASSYYIGQGGQTQYF.

The chain links TRBV5-1 to TRBJ2-3; D call uncertain. Trimming cost V 0 bases and J 14 bases, with 10 bases left between them. Germline V gene lookup returns CDR1 SGHRS and CDR2 YFSETQ. This CDR3 is built from 11 residues. The CDR3 DNA is TGCGCCAGCAGCTTGGGTTGGGCGCGGTATTTT. Amino acid sequence: CASSLGWARYF. Variable domain in full (rest from reference TRBV5-1 and TRBJ2-3): KAGVTQTPRYLIKTRGQQVTLSCSPISGHRSVSWYQQTPGQGLQFLFEYFSETQRNKGNFPGRFSGRQFSNSRSEMNVSTLELGDSALYLCASSLGWARYFGPGTRLTVL.

The chain employs TRBV20-1 and TRBJ1-3, with unresolved D. Trimming left V 4 bases short and J 7 bases short, with 8 bases between. Germline CDR1 and CDR2: DFQATT and SNEGSKA (reference sequence). There are 11 residues in the CDR3. The CDR3 DNA sequence: TGCAGTGCTATTGGGGTGAACACCATATATTTT. Residues: CSAIGVNTIYF.

This clonotype was seen ten or more times. This sequence joins TRBV5-4 and TRBJ2-2; TRBD2 aligns across 7 bases. CDR1 is SGHNT, CDR2 YYREEE, per germline (reference sequence). The CDR3 extends over 15 amino acids. V lost 3 bases, J lost 6 bases, and 8 bases stayed unmatched. CDR3 loop: CASSWASGGAGELFF. As DNA, the CDR3 is TGTGCCAGCAGCTGGGCTAGCGGTGGTGCCGGGGAGCTGTTTTTT.

About this clonotype: Relative to the germline gene, one junction end is altered; a read error may explain this. This sequence joins TRBV20-1 and TRBJ1-1; D gene unclear. The germline CDR1 and CDR2 sequences are DFQATT and SNEGSKA (reference sequence). This CDR3 has 12 residues. The CDR3 reads CSAVPLSTEAFF. CDR3 coding DNA: TGCAGTGCTGTCCCCCTATCCACTGAGGCTTTCTTT.

At least ten counts were recorded for this clonotype. The chain combines TRBV20-1 with TRBJ1-1; D ambiguous. CDR1 is DFQATT and CDR2 is SNEGSKA in the germline V gene (reference sequence). The V gene lost 0 bases and the J gene lost 10 bases, with 18 bases spanning the gap. The CDR3 sequence is 14 residues long. In DNA, the CDR3 is TGCAGTGCTAGAGATCTCGCGAAGGGCCGAGGAGCTTTCTTT. It encodes CSARDLAKGRGAFF.

This clonotype was seen just once. The chain combines TRBV24-1 with TRBJ1-2, with 9 bases lining up with TRBD1. The V segment lost 5 bases and the J segment 12 bases; nucleotides outside the gene matches: 6. CDR1 and CDR2 (germline): KGHDR, SFDVKD. CDR3 length: 12 amino acids. The CDR3 protein is CATSATTGGNTF. In DNA form, the CDR3 reads TGTGCCACCAGTGCCACGACAGGGGGGAACACCTTC.

This clonotype was recorded many times. The genes are TRBV7-8 and TRBJ2-5, with 14 bases identical to TRBD2. With 5 bases clipped from V and 5 bases from J, the junction kept 7 bases outside the gene matches. Germline lookup yields CDR1 SGHVS and CDR2 FQNEAQ. CDR3 length: 16 residues. The CDR3 DNA reads TGTGCCAGCAGCCATAGGACTAGCGGGAGGCGGGAGACCCAGTACTTC. As protein: CASSHRTSGRRETQYF.

This clonotype has just a few counts. In nucleotides, the CDR3 is TGTGCCATCAGTGAGTCCCCGCCTTATGGCTACACCTTC. Encoded protein: CAISESPPYGYTF. The V call is TRBV10-3, the J call TRBJ1-2; no clear D. Germline CDR1 is ENHRY and CDR2 is SYGVKD. The V gene lost 0 bases and the J gene lost 5 bases, with 7 bases spanning the gap. CDR3 length: 13 amino acids.

The chain carries TRBV5-1 and TRBJ2-7; perhaps D is TRBD1 or TRBD2 (5 bases each). Germline CDR1 reads SGHRS; CDR2 reads YFSETQ. The CDR3 extends over 14 amino acids. The ends were cut back, 4 bases at V and 5 bases at J, with 16 bases in the middle. The CDR3 region is CASSLWDEGHEQYF. The DNA for the CDR3 is TGCGCCAGCAGCCTGTGGGACGAAGGACACGAGCAGTACTTC.

This clonotype was detected once. For the CDR3, the DNA is TGTGCCATCAGGTCGGGACAGGGGGCAATCTACGAGCAGTACTTC. This codes for CAIRSGQGAIYEQYF. The chain joins TRBV10-3 to TRBJ2-7, with 12 bases matching TRBD1. The CDR3 is 15 residues long. Unmatched junction bases numbered 6, after V lost 6 bases and J lost 3 bases. Germline lookup yields CDR1 ENHRY and CDR2 SYGVKD.

This clonotype was detected once. The CDR3 protein is CATSREAGGQETQYF. CDR3 sequence (DNA): TGTGCCACCAGCAGAGAGGCTGGCGGTCAAGAGACCCAGTACTTC. The chain joins TRBV15 to TRBJ2-5; D is uncertain. V lost 0 bases, J lost 2 bases, and 10 bases lay in between. The germline gives CDR1 LNHNV, CDR2 YYDKDF (reference sequence). The CDR3 runs to 15 residues. The variable domain in full, completed from reference TRBV15 and TRBJ2-5, reads DAMVIQNPRYQVTQFGKPVTLSCSQTLNHNVMYWYQQKSSQAPKLLFHYYDKDFNNEADTPDNFQSRRPNTSFCFLDIRSPGLGDTAMYLCATSREAGGQETQYFGPGTRLLVL.

The rearrangement uses TRBV16 and TRBJ1-1; 7 nucleotides agree with TRBD1. Trimming removed 8 bases from V and 5 bases from J; junction bases left unmatched: 8. The germline gives CDR1 KGHSY, CDR2 FQNENV. CDR3 length: 13 residues. In DNA, the CDR3 is TGTGCCAGCGAAGACAGGGTAAGGACTGAAGCTTTCTTT. This gives the protein CASEDRVRTEAFF. The full variable domain, its missing parts supplied by reference TRBV16 and TRBJ1-1, is GEEVAQTPKHLVRGEGQKAKLYCAPIKGHSYVFWYQQVLKNEFKFLISFQNENVFDETGMPKERFSAKCLPNSPCSLEIQATKLEDSAVYFCASEDRVRTEAFFGQGTRLTVV.

This clonotype is medium-sized. V is TRBV7-2 and J is TRBJ2-7, with D possibly TRBD1 on 6 matching bases. The ends were cut back, 2 bases at V and 6 bases at J, with 11 bases in the middle. The CDR3 spans 13 residues. The V gene's germline CDR1 is SGHTA and CDR2 FQGNSA. The CDR3 nucleotides are TGTGCCAGCAGCTTATCCAGGGGTCGCGAGCAGTACTTC. Its translation: CASSLSRGREQYF.